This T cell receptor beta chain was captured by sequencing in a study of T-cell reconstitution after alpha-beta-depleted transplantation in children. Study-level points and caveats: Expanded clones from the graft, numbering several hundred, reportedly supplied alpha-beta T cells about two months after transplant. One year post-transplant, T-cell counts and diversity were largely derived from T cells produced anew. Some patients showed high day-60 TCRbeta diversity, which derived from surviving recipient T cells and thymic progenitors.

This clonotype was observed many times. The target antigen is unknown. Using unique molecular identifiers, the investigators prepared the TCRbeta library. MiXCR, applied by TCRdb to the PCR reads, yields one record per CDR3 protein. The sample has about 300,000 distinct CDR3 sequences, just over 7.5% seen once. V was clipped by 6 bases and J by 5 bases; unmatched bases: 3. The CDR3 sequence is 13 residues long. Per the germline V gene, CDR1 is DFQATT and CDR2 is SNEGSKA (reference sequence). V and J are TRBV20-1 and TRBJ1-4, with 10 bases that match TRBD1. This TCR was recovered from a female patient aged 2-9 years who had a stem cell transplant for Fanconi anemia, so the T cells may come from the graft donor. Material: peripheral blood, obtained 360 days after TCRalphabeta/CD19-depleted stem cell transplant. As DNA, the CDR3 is TGCAGTGCGGTGGGACAGGGGAATGAAAAACTGTTTTTT. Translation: CSAVGQGNEKLFF.